This T cell receptor beta chain was observed in a study of cytomegalovirus exposure and HLA in healthy donors (dated by TCRdb to the late 2010s). Regarding the complete study: According to an earlier analysis of a few hundred of the donors, some 180 million T cells yielded 117 million unique TCR beta sequences and 250 to 350 Gb of sequence data. An early release that covered 640 HLA-typed donors contained approximately 300 gigabases of sequencing data and tens of millions of unique TCR sequences. Of the 350 to 400 genotyped donors, approximately 80% fell in the genetic ancestry cluster associated with self-reported Caucasian donors. The study was designed to test whether signatures of past pathogen exposure could be identified by cataloging public T cell receptors. Using immunosequencing, the study profiled T cell repertoires from 666 subjects and related those repertoires to cytomegalovirus serostatus. Along with the 666-subject first cohort, a separate validation cohort of over a hundred different subjects was used. To predict cytomegalovirus infection status, the study brought together high-throughput TCR immunosequencing, statistical association of individual TCRs with disease status, and machine learning. In a later analysis, previously published TCR beta repertoires from 500 to 750 donors were re-analyzed and high-resolution HLA genotyping was added so that TCR occurrence patterns could be studied. Rather than using new phenotypic data, the later analysis identified candidate immune exposures from TCR beta sequences and from how often those sequences occurred across donors. To decide whether each TCR beta V gene segment behaved as functional or pseudogenic, an earlier analysis of some 580 of the donors relied on high-throughput TCR beta sequencing. Donor age, sex, ethnicity and CMV serostatus were compiled alongside the repertoire data. In a later genetic analysis, genome-wide SNP genotypes for about three fifths of the roughly 670 donors were used, and that subset was treated as a discovery cohort. Every repertoire in the discovery cohort had been generated on one and the same sequencing platform. HLA typing included class I and class II loci at four-digit resolution. Typing coverage differed by locus: A, B, C, DRB1 and DQB1 were typed in roughly 620-640 donors, DQA1 in about 560, DPA1 in some 570, and DPB1 in just under 480. A handful of DR-DQ haplotypes were handled as single units for association and clustering because linkage in the cohort was strong. Among some 410 genotyped donors of the cohort, an average of around 250,000 unique TCR beta nucleotide sequences was sequenced per donor, of which about 18% were non-productive.

The cohort consisted of hundreds of healthy bone marrow donors. At the time of sampling, all cohort members were nominally healthy, though unrecorded immune exposures were likely present. The donor was CMV seronegative and belonged to the group of 352 seronegative cohort members. Each donor provided a peripheral blood sample, and peripheral blood mononuclear cells were used for TCR beta sequencing. The Qiagen DNeasy Blood Extraction Kit was used to extract genomic DNA from the blood cell samples. Including the terminal cysteine and phenylalanine, the CDR3 comprises 14 residues. The only DNA kept is the CDR3, 42 bases in frame from the first base. According to the germline V gene, CDR1 reads MNHNS and CDR2 reads SASEGT. Clipping removes 6 bases from V and 5 bases from J, with 4 as the unmatched junction base count. Libraries were constructed by the immunoSEQ multiplex PCR assay. For the multiplex PCR, a mixture combining 60 forward primers for TCR Vbeta segments and 13 reverse primers for TCR Jbeta segments was used. The CDR3 region of rearranged TCR beta genes was amplified from genomic DNA with a multiplex PCR assay. On the Illumina HiSeq System, the amplified TCR beta libraries were sequenced as 87-base-pair reads. The authors' pipeline ran thus. A later analysis tallied around 82 million unique TCR beta chains across the roughly 610 repertoires, and around 12 million of those chains were shared by two or more donors. Raw reads were error-corrected and collapsed into unique sequences by a nearest-neighbor algorithm in which closely related sequences were merged to remove PCR and sequencing errors. V, D and J gene segments were assigned by aligning CDR3 sequences to IMGT reference sequences. Each retained sequence needed at least a six-nucleotide match to both a V gene segment and a J gene segment. A rearrangement counted as productive if the CDR3 had no stop codons and remained in frame with V and J, and every other rearrangement counted as non-productive. Following IMGT convention, CDR3 was defined as the stretch from the second conserved V-encoded cysteine up to the conserved J-encoded phenylalanine. In an earlier analysis of around 540 of the donors, sequences lacking an unambiguous match to a single V gene segment were excluded. An earlier analysis of about 600 of the donors called V segments functional above 56.7% productive rearrangements and segregating when the between-donor standard deviation exceeded 5%. A statistical classification framework was developed to diagnose cytomegalovirus status using the catalog of TCR beta chain sequences. In a later analysis, V and J genes were assigned by comparing TCR nucleotide sequences against IMGT/GENE-DB human TR gene sequences. Using the TCRdist pipeline, a later analysis assigned CDR3 sequences along with most-parsimonious VDJ recombination scenarios. In a later analysis, each TCR beta chain was defined by its CDR3 amino acid sequence together with its V-gene family, and reads without a unique V-gene family were excluded. As a way to deal with suspected cross-contamination and a sequencing artifact, a later analysis dropped roughly 600 nucleotide sequences that were highly shared and had low generation probability. For each public chain, a later analysis derived a clonal expansion index from normalized ranks of inferred template counts within each repertoire. In a later analysis, generation probabilities were computed using a VDJ recombination model fitted to out-of-frame rearrangements, and the results were checked against IGoR. In a later analysis, hypergeometric tests were used to score TCR-TCR, TCR-HLA and TCR-CMV co-occurrence, with a repertoire-size bias correction applied to TCR pairs. A later analysis estimated false discovery rates by permuting HLA or CMV assignments 20 times. A later analysis grouped co-occurring TCRs with DBSCAN, adding TCRdist sequence similarity when clustering within HLA-allele-positive subsets. Repertoires with fewer than 30,000 or more than 120,000 public chains, plus five repertoires with anomalous nucleotide sharing, were excluded from co-occurrence clustering. The table was pulled from immuneACCESS by TCRdb, which kept in-frame rearrangements only. Such tables lose some clones; where checked, under half of the loss comes from unresolved V genes, and the rest has no known cause. V, J and clone size were drawn from that table, and D and trimming were deduced from the DNA. For this sample there are about 130,000 clones; around three quarters appear just once. The top ten clones comprise around 1.8% of the sample.

Overall study results and their limits: The 87-base-pair reads could not distinguish some IMGT-functional V segments, including TRBV6-2 and TRBV6-3, so those segments were excluded. Because some donors lacked HLA typing at each locus, the association tests relied only on the typed subset. A further reported finding was that TCR beta sequences accurately predicted the HLA-A and HLA-B alleles for most subjects in the first cohort. The presence/absence analyses assumed that sequencing depth was roughly uniform across donors, and that assumption may not be true. According to a later genetic analysis, donors in an Asian-associated ancestry cluster had fewer N-insertions in productive TCRs than the approximately 710-donor mean. Linkage disequilibrium might explain the correlated functional status among segregating V segments, but an unknown experimental factor could not be ruled out. Broadly in line with IMGT annotations, most TCR beta V segments showed up in productive rearrangements about 87% or about 30% of the time in an earlier analysis of approximately 600 of the donors. Three of the identified cytomegalovirus-associated TCR beta chains were confirmed in vitro to be specific for cytomegalovirus antigens. A later analysis reported that several top co-occurrence clusters appeared linked to parvovirus B19, influenza, CMV and Epstein-Barr virus. In this cohort, only TCR beta chains were sequenced, and detectable features were limited by the absence of alpha or paired-chain data. A later analysis associated about 17,000 TCR beta sequences with specific HLA alleles at a false discovery rate of 0.05. While some public TCRs were present in many individuals, most TCR sequences turned up only very rarely across donors. Cytomegalovirus status was reported to be diagnosed by the classifier with high specificity and sensitivity in both the original and validation cohorts. A later analysis found that TCR association rates varied across HLA loci, with DRB1 alleles showing the most associated TCRs and HLA-C alleles the fewest. CMV serostatus was the only immune exposure information available for the cohort. When HLA alleles, especially DR and DQ, strongly co-occurred, attributing TCR associations to individual alleles was difficult. An association between a missense DCLRE1C variant and V-gene and J-gene trimming of TCR beta chains was found in a later genetic analysis and replicated in an independent cohort. According to a later analysis, most CMV-associated TCR beta chains appeared to be HLA-restricted, and the HLA associations seemed to be driven largely by CMV exposure. A cluster of highly shared sequence variants was judged likely to be a technical artifact of the sequencing pipeline. In a later analysis, HLA-associated TCR beta chains were found to be more clonally expanded and to have lower generation probabilities than equally common non-associated chains. The earlier analysis of about 600 of the donors excluded approximately 17 rarely observed V segments, including chromosome 9 orphons, because counts were too low. It was suggested by the authors that the approach could potentially be generalized to other disease states and immunological phenotypes. In the study, 164 TCR beta chains were listed as associated with cytomegalovirus.

A word on this clone: No cognate antigen has been identified for it. Base qualities are not at hand, and no much larger clone is one base apart.

The sequenced material came from PBMCs. The V and J segments used are TRBV6-1 and TRBJ2-2, with 9 middle bases fitting TRBD1. This TCR derives from a woman in her fifties or sixties in good health and CMV-seronegative. The nucleotide sequence reads as follows: TGTGCCAGCAGGGACAGGGGCACGACCGGGGAGCTGTTTTTT. Translated, this gives CASRDRGTTGELFF.